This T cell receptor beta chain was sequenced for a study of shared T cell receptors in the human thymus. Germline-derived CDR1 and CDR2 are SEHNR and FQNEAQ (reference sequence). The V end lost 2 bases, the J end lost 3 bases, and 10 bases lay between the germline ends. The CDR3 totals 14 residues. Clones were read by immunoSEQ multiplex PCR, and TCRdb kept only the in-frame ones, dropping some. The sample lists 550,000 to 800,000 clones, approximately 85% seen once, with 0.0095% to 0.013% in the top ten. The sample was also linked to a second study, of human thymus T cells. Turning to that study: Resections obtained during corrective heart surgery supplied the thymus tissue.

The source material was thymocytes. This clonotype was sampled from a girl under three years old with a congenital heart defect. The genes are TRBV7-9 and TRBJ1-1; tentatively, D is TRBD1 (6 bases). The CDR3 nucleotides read TGTGCCAGCAGCTTATCCAGGGGAGACACTGAAGCTTTCTTT. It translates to CASSLSRGDTEAFF.